This record looks at one TCR beta chain sequence and its context. Its specificity is unknown. The CDR3 totals 13 residues. Germline values: CDR1 KGHSH, CDR2 LQKENI. V lost 6 bases, J lost 3 bases, and 12 bases lay in between. The material for each subset, its genomic DNA, was split evenly across several immunoSEQ plates. Sequencing used immunoSEQ multiplex PCR; TCRdb keeps in-frame clones, though not all of them. The table has 490,000 or so clones, 65% to 80% seen once. This sample is part of a study of shared clonotypes between healthy human individuals. Whole-study findings and limits: Only a few donors were included, so the genetic and exposure-history diversity represented was limited. Measured sharing among donors was expected to vary with sequencing depth.

Input material: PBMCs. This sequence originates from a woman aged 35 to 49 in good health. Some clones in this sample may be carry-over from other donors' samples. The gene calls are TRBV18 and TRBJ2-7; D remains ambiguous. The CDR3: CASSPGRVYEQYF. For the CDR3, the DNA is TGTGCCAGCTCCCCCGGACGGGTCTACGAGCAGTACTTC.